The 8 T cell receptor beta chains given below trace back to one sample, sequenced in a study of vaccination effects on CD4 cells after COVID-19. Which antigens these TCRs recognize remains unknown. Pools of viral peptides were used by the ViraFEST assay to expand antigen-specific CD4+ T cells ahead of sequencing. After around 10 days in culture, the CD4+ T cells were isolated. None of the vaccinated had previously contracted SARS-CoV-2, and their nucleocapsid antibodies tested negative. Clones were sequenced by immunoSEQ multiplex PCR, and TCRdb holds only the in-frame ones, with some missing. Of roughly 20,000 clones detected, 60% to 75% appear once; the ten largest clones hold 26%. The sequencing here drew on CD4+ T cells from PBMCs cultured with HCoV-NL63 spike peptides, taken before COVID-19 vaccination. The receptor set was obtained from a human donor who received a COVID-19 vaccine.

The chain recombines TRBV18 with TRBJ1-2; no reliable D call. CDR1 is KGHSH and CDR2 is LQKENI in the germline V gene. The CDR3 sequence is 12 residues long. The ends were cut back, 6 bases at V and 4 bases at J, with 9 bases in the middle. CDR3 sequence (DNA): TGTGCCAGCTCGGAAAACGGCTATGGCTACACCTTC. Protein sequence: CASSENGYGYTF.

The V gene is TRBV9, the J gene TRBJ1-2; 8 nucleotides align to TRBD1. The CDR3 has 13 amino acids. Germline trimming cut 0 bases from V and 7 bases from J; bases unmatched to any gene: 2. Germline V gene data show CDR1 as SGDLS and CDR2 as YYNGEE. This chain's CDR3 is CASSVEQGGGYTF. The CDR3 DNA sequence: TGTGCCAGCAGCGTAGAACAGGGGGGTGGCTACACCTTC.

This chain joins TRBV19 and TRBJ2-7; perhaps TRBD1 as D (5 bases). Germline values: CDR1 LNHDA, CDR2 SQIVND (reference sequence). CDR3 length: 13 amino acids. Trimming pared 5 bases from V and 3 bases from J, leaving 11 bases between. The CDR3 sequence is CASSLRQSYEQYF. CDR3 nucleotides: TGTGCCAGTAGTCTCCGACAGAGCTACGAGCAGTACTTC.

This clone was counted only a few times. The chain is built from TRBV6-6 and TRBJ2-7; the match to TRBD1 covers 12 bases. The CDR3 has 14 residues. Germline V gene lookup returns CDR1 MNHNY and CDR2 SVGAGI (reference sequence). V was clipped by 6 bases and J by 5 bases; unmatched bases: 5. CDR3 nucleotides: TGTGCCAGCAGGCCCGGGACAGGGGGCAACGAGCAGTACTTC. It codes for CASRPGTGGNEQYF.

The chain links TRBV5-3 to TRBJ1-1; no definite D call. TRBV5-3 is filed as an ORF, its function uncertain. With 4 bases removed from V and 3 bases from J, the gap between germline ends came to 16 bases. There are 15 residues in the CDR3. This chain's CDR3 is CARSPPRVKDTEAFF. The CDR3 DNA reads as TGTGCCAGAAGCCCGCCCCGAGTGAAGGACACTGAAGCTTTCTTT.

This clone was observed at least ten times. The chain has TRBV5-1 and TRBJ2-1; weak D call: TRBD2 (7 bases). The germline CDR1 and CDR2 sequences are SGHRS and YFSETQ. Between the trimmed V and J ends, which lost 2 bases and 4 bases, there was a span of 16 bases. The CDR3 runs 16 residues. The CDR3 here is CASSFQGGGSYNEQFF. The CDR3 DNA follows: TGCGCCAGCAGCTTTCAGGGAGGGGGTTCATACAATGAGCAGTTCTTC.

The gene calls are TRBV12-3 or TRBV12-4 and TRBJ1-2; D unclear. CDR3 length equals 11 residues. Trimming removed 7 bases from V and 10 bases from J, with 13 bases in between. The CDR3, as DNA: TGTGCCAGCACCCTGGGGAGGGTCTACACCTTC. It is translated as CASTLGRVYTF.

The J gene is TRBJ1-1, the V gene TRBV28, with a possible D match to TRBD1 (6 bases). CDR1 and CDR2 (germline): MDHEN, SYDVKM. Trimming removed 10 bases from V and 3 bases from J, with 12 bases in between. This CDR3 region has 12 residues. This chain's CDR3 is CATRRGHTEAFF. CDR3 sequence (DNA): TGTGCCACCCGTCGGGGGCACACTGAAGCTTTCTTT.